The 22 T cell receptor beta chains below come from one sample, sequenced in a study of OX40 agonist ivuxolimab in advanced cancers. TCRdb's copy holds only in-frame clones and misses some; the assay was immunoSEQ multiplex PCR. The sample has about 13,000 clones, about 68% seen once. Source: CD4+ or CD8+ T cells sorted from blood, taken in a trial of the OX40 agonist ivuxolimab. These receptors all stem from an adult with an advanced solid tumor such as melanoma, head and neck, liver or kidney cancer.

This clone was observed many times. The V gene is TRBV27, the J gene TRBJ1-1; no definite D call. In germline, CDR1 is MNHEY, CDR2 SMNVEV (reference sequence). The CDR3 is 13 amino acids. Trimming shortened V by 2 bases and J by 10 bases, and 14 bases separated the two germline ends. The CDR3 region is CASSLDPQGSAFF. CDR3 in DNA: TGTGCCAGCAGTTTAGACCCGCAAGGTTCAGCTTTCTTT.

This sequence joins TRBV7-9 and TRBJ1-1, with unresolved D. Germline V gives CDR1 SEHNR, CDR2 FQNEAQ (reference sequence). The CDR3 is 15 residues long. V lost 4 bases and J 0 bases, leaving 12 bases between the germline ends. The CDR3 sequence is CASSSSDGLNTEAFF. CDR3 sequence (DNA): TGTGCCAGCAGCTCCTCGGACGGGCTGAACACTGAAGCTTTCTTT.

This clone has just one count. The chain joins TRBV27 to TRBJ2-7, with no clear D. CDR3 length: 13 residues. Germline values: CDR1 MNHEY, CDR2 SMNVEV (reference sequence). Trimming took off 0 bases at V and 1 base at J, with 4 bases between the two ends. The CDR3 DNA reads as TGTGCCAGCAGTTTATCTCTGTCCTACGAGCAGTACTTC. This codes for CASSLSLSYEQYF.

Only one count was recorded for this clone. J is TRBJ2-7 and V is TRBV6-1; 10 bases match TRBD1. Germline V gives CDR1 MNHNS, CDR2 SASEGT. The length of the CDR3 is 15 residues. With 6 bases clipped from V and 3 bases from J, the junction kept 8 bases outside the gene matches. CDR3 bases: TGTGCCAGCAGGACCAGACAGGGGGCGGGCTACGAGCAGTACTTC. Amino acid sequence: CASRTRQGAGYEQYF.

This clone is medium-sized within its sample. This rearrangement joins TRBV27 to TRBJ1-2; tentatively, D is TRBD1 (6 bases). Germline V gives CDR1 MNHEY, CDR2 SMNVEV (reference sequence). There are 14 residues in the CDR3. Between the trimmed V and J ends, which lost 5 bases and 3 bases, there was a span of 13 bases. The CDR3 bases are TGTGCCAGCAGTGGGATCGGACAGCACTATGGCTACACCTTC. This encodes CASSGIGQHYGYTF.

The rearrangement joins TRBV30 to TRBJ1-5; no clear D. CDR1 and CDR2 from the germline V gene are GTSNPN and SVGIG (reference sequence). Deletions cut 5 bases from V and 0 bases from J, with 8 bases between. The CDR3 contains 13 residues. This CDR3 is CAWGEYSNQPQHF. The CDR3 DNA sequence: TGTGCCTGGGGGGAGTATAGCAATCAGCCCCAGCATTTT.

This chain joins TRBV4-3 and TRBJ2-1, with 10 bases aligning to TRBD2. The junction had 7 bases not matched to a gene; V was cut back by 1 base and J by 10 bases. Germline values: CDR1 LGHNA, CDR2 YSLEER. The CDR3 runs 15 residues. CDR3 nucleotide sequence: TGCGCCAGCAGCCAAGTTTTAGCGGGGGGTTCGGAGCAGTTCTTC. Translated, it gives CASSQVLAGGSEQFF.

In this sample, this clone turned up once. The chain uses TRBV7-9 and TRBJ1-4; D remains ambiguous. The CDR3 has 15 residues. Trimming left V 3 bases short and J 5 bases short, with 13 bases between. From germline, CDR1 is SEHNR and CDR2 FQNEAQ (reference sequence). CDR3 loop: CASSFDGLGNEKLFF. For the CDR3, the DNA is TGTGCCAGCAGCTTCGACGGACTGGGGAATGAAAAACTGTTTTTT.

V gene TRBV6-5 combines with J gene TRBJ2-4; the match to TRBD1 covers 9 bases. This CDR3 comprises 15 residues. J was trimmed by 5 bases and V by 7 bases; bases with no gene match: 9. The germline CDR1 and CDR2 sequences are MNHEY and SVGAGI. The CDR3 DNA reads as TGTGCCAGCAACACCGGGACAGGGTTCCAAAACATTCAGTACTTC. Its protein product is CASNTGTGFQNIQYF.

The CDR3 DNA follows: TGTGCCAGCAGTGACTTCGACAGGGGGGGGGATCCCCAGCATTTT. This translates into CASSDFDRGGDPQHF. The gene calls are TRBV2 and TRBJ1-5; 9 bases are a match to TRBD1. Germline V gene sequence: CDR1 SNHLY, CDR2 FYNNEI. Trimming removed 3 bases from V and 10 bases from J; junction bases left unmatched: 10. The CDR3 runs 15 residues.

This sequence joins TRBV6-5 and TRBJ1-5, with D perhaps matching TRBD1 (5 bases). CDR1 is MNHEY, CDR2 SVGAGI, per germline. Between the trimmed V and J ends, which lost 6 bases and 11 bases, there was a span of 14 bases. This CDR3 is built from 12 residues. The CDR3 nucleotides are TGTGCCAGCAGCCCTCAGGGCGATACCCAGCATTTT. It encodes CASSPQGDTQHF.

The rearrangement joins TRBV27 to TRBJ2-3, with D possibly matching TRBD2 (5 bases). CDR3 size: 15 residues. Trimming shortened V by 1 base and J by 6 bases, and 14 bases separated the two germline ends. Germline lookup yields CDR1 MNHEY and CDR2 SMNVEV (reference sequence). The DNA of the CDR3 is TGTGCCAGCAGTTTATATGACGGACTGGGGGATACGCAGTATTTT. Amino acids: CASSLYDGLGDTQYF.

V and J are TRBV15 and TRBJ2-3, with 7 bases fitting TRBD2. With V trimmed by 0 bases and J by 2 bases, 5 bases remained unmatched. The CDR3 runs 16 residues. Germline-derived CDR1 and CDR2 are LNHNV and YYDKDF (reference sequence). The CDR3 sequence: CATSREPAGLTDTQYF. In DNA, the CDR3 is TGTGCCACCAGCAGAGAACCAGCGGGGCTCACAGATACGCAGTATTTT.

The chain recombines TRBV7-3 with TRBJ2-2; a weak D match, TRBD1 (5 bases). The ends were cut back, 5 bases at V and 7 bases at J, with 11 bases in the middle. The CDR3 contains 13 residues. Germline assignment: CDR1 SGHTA and CDR2 FQGTGA. As DNA, the CDR3 is TGTGCCAGCAGCCCAGGGCCCGGCGGGGAGCTGTTTTTT. Encoded protein: CASSPGPGGELFF.

V is TRBV27 and J is TRBJ2-1; D is undetermined. The germline CDR1 and CDR2 sequences are MNHEY and SMNVEV (reference sequence). With 8 bases removed from V and 0 bases from J, the gap between germline ends came to 11 bases. The CDR3 spans 14 residues. Here the CDR3 DNA reads TGTGCCAGCTGCAGGCAAAGCTCCTACAATGAGCAGTTCTTC. It is translated as CASCRQSSYNEQFF.

The rearrangement links TRBV4-2 to TRBJ1-2, with TRBD1 as a possible D gene (6 bases). CDR1 LGHNA and CDR2 YNFKEQ come from the germline V gene. Trimming removed 0 bases from V and 14 bases from J, with 13 bases in between. CDR3 length: 12 residues. The CDR3 nucleotides read TGTGCCAGCAGCCAAGATACCCAGGGGTGTACCTTC. It translates to CASSQDTQGCTF.

This sequence joins TRBV5-1 and TRBJ2-3, with 13 bases identical to TRBD2. V lost 4 bases to trimming and J lost 1 base; unmatched junction nucleotides: 21. The CDR3 totals 22 residues. The germline V gene has CDR1 SGHRS and CDR2 YFSETQ. CDR3 protein: CASSKTGTSGAWYSRGTDTQYF. The CDR3 DNA is TGCGCCAGCAGCAAGACCGGGACTAGCGGGGCCTGGTATTCACGTGGCACAGATACGCAGTATTTT.

The V and J genes are TRBV6-5 and TRBJ1-6; weak D call: TRBD1 (5 bases). CDR1 and CDR2 (germline): MNHEY, SVGAGI. This CDR3 is built from 16 residues. V lost 1 base and J 4 bases, leaving 11 bases between the germline ends. CDR3 nucleotides: TGTGCCAGCAGTTACTATGGTCGGACATATAATTCACCCCTCCACTTT. Amino acids: CASSYYGRTYNSPLHF.

This clone was counted a few times. The chain links TRBV30 to TRBJ2-7; D is possibly TRBD2 (6 bases). The ends were cut back, 2 bases at V and 3 bases at J, with 11 bases in the middle. Per germline, CDR1 GTSNPN and CDR2 SVGIG (reference sequence). The CDR3 is 13 residues long. As DNA, the CDR3 is TGTGCCTGGAGTCCCGCGGGGTACTACGAGCAGTACTTC. It encodes CAWSPAGYYEQYF.

The chain joins TRBV30 to TRBJ1-3; unclear D gene. V lost 3 bases and J 2 bases, leaving 11 bases between the germline ends. Germline values: CDR1 GTSNPN, CDR2 SVGIG (reference sequence). The CDR3 sequence is 14 residues long. The CDR3 DNA sequence: TGTGCCTGGAGCACTCTCAGACCTGGAAACACCATATATTTT. Amino acids: CAWSTLRPGNTIYF.

This clone was detected only a few times. V gene TRBV28 combines with J gene TRBJ1-2, with 7 bases fitting TRBD1. Trimming took 5 bases from V and 6 from J; bases not matched to a gene: 9. The CDR3 has 14 residues. Germline V CDR1 and CDR2: MDHEN, SYDVKM. This CDR3 reads CASSPAGTAHGYTF. CDR3 nucleotide sequence: TGTGCCAGCAGTCCCGCAGGGACAGCCCATGGCTACACCTTC.

The V and J genes are TRBV6-5 and TRBJ2-6; D ambiguous. V gave up 6 bases and J gave up 4 bases, with 7 bases separating them. From germline, CDR1 is MNHEY and CDR2 SVGAGI. CDR3 length: 13 residues. The CDR3 DNA reads TGTGCCAGCAGCCTACTCGGGGCCAACGTCCTGACTTTC. Its translation is CASSLLGANVLTF.